Presented here are 28 T cell receptor beta chains from one specimen sequenced in a study of blood T cell repertoires in COVID-19 (TCRdb year 2020). Libraries came from the immunoSEQ multiplex PCR assay. This immuneACCESS table, as held by TCRdb, lists in-frame sequences with V and J called but not all clones. Of the missing ones, under half trace to an unresolved V gene in checked studies; the others have no known cause. In all, the sample holds about 210,000 clones, and about 91% of those were seen once. Around 1.2% of the sample comes from the top ten. The sample was peripheral blood. The receptors originated from a man aged 25 to 40 with acute or convalescent COVID-19.

In its sample, this clone was seen a few times. The chain combines TRBV30 with TRBJ2-1; 9 bases map to TRBD1. Looked up from germline, CDR1 is GTSNPN and CDR2 is SVGIG (reference sequence). The CDR3 runs 15 residues. V lost 3 bases to trimming and J lost 1 base; unmatched junction nucleotides: 4. The CDR3 reads CAWRGGTGSYNEQFF. The CDR3 DNA is TGTGCCTGGAGGGGCGGGACAGGGTCCTACAATGAGCAGTTCTTC. Supplemented by reference TRBV30 and TRBJ2-1, the full variable domain reads SQTIHQWPATLVQPVGSPLSLECTVEGTSNPNLYWYRQAAGRGLQLLFYSVGIGQISSEVPQNLSASRPQDRQFILSSKKLLLSDSGFYLCAWRGGTGSYNEQFFGPGTRLTVL.

The chain carries TRBV19 and TRBJ2-1; 12 nucleotides agree with TRBD1. The CDR3 runs 15 residues. V was pared by 4 bases and J by 8 bases, with 6 bases of the junction left unmatched. Germline-derived CDR1 and CDR2 are LNHDA and SQIVND (reference sequence). The CDR3 region has the DNA TGTGCCAGTAGTAGGGACAGGGGGCGTAGGGATGAGCAGTTCTTC. Its protein product is CASSRDRGRRDEQFF.

V gene TRBV6-5 combines with J gene TRBJ2-2, with a possible D match to TRBD1 (6 bases). Germline V gives CDR1 MNHEY, CDR2 SVGAGI. The CDR3 contains 14 residues. With 6 bases removed from V and 2 bases from J, the gap between germline ends came to 10 bases. CDR3 loop: CASRVGHNTGELFF. The CDR3 DNA is TGTGCCAGCAGAGTGGGACACAACACCGGGGAGCTGTTTTTT.

The chain has TRBV20-1 and TRBJ2-3, with 7 bases that match TRBD2. Losses at the gene ends were 3 bases for V and 0 bases for J; bases not matched to a gene: 0. Germline CDR1 DFQATT, CDR2 SNEGSKA (reference sequence). The CDR3 covers 13 residues. The CDR3 sequence is CSASSGSTDTQYF. CDR3 in DNA: TGCAGTGCTAGTAGCGGGAGCACAGATACGCAGTATTTT.

This clone was seen only once. The V gene is TRBV2, the J gene TRBJ2-1; 8 positions agree with TRBD1. The germline V gene has CDR1 SNHLY and CDR2 FYNNEI. This CDR3 has 13 amino acids. With V trimmed by 4 bases and J by 9 bases, 5 bases remained unmatched. CDR3 DNA: TGTGCCAGCAGTGGACAGGGGATGGGTGAGCAGTTCTTC. The encoded protein is CASSGQGMGEQFF. Together with reference TRBV2 and TRBJ2-1, the CDR3 gives the full variable domain: EPEVTQTPSHQVTQMGQEVILRCVPISNHLYFYWYRQILGQKVEFLVSFYNNEISEKSEIFDDQFSVERPDGSNFTLKIRSTKLEDSAMYFCASSGQGMGEQFFGPGTRLTVL.

This clone turned up a few times. This rearrangement joins TRBV10-2 to TRBJ1-5; D uncertain. There are 14 residues in the CDR3. Trimming pared 6 bases from V and 7 bases from J, leaving 16 bases between. Per germline, CDR1 WSHSY and CDR2 SAAADI. The CDR3 DNA follows: TGCGCCAGCAGCCCCCGGGGAGGGAACCAGCCCCAGCATTTT. This gives the protein CASSPRGGNQPQHF.

This chain uses TRBV9 with TRBJ2-1; a possible D gene is TRBD2 (5 bases). The CDR3 is 16 amino acids. V gave up 0 bases and J gave up 4 bases, with 14 bases separating them. CDR1 is SGDLS and CDR2 is YYNGEE in the germline V gene. CDR3 sequence: CASSVEGADPYNEQFF. The CDR3 DNA reads as TGTGCCAGCAGCGTAGAAGGAGCGGATCCATACAATGAGCAGTTCTTC.

CDR3 sequence: CASSLQNTEAFF. For the CDR3, the DNA is TGTGCCAGCAGCTTGCAGAACACTGAAGCTTTCTTT. V is TRBV5-6 and J is TRBJ1-1, with D unresolved. V lost 1 base to trimming and J lost 1 base, with 2 bases between them. The germline CDR1 and CDR2 sequences are SGHDT and YYEEEE. This CDR3 has 12 residues.

This clone occurred a few times. The chain joins TRBV2 to TRBJ1-1; TRBD1 is a possible D gene (5 bases). The CDR3 is made up of 11 amino acids. Per the germline V gene, CDR1 is SNHLY and CDR2 is FYNNEI. Trimming took 7 bases from V and 5 from J, leaving 8 bases between them. This CDR3 reads CASKTGTEAFF. The CDR3 nucleotides are TGTGCCAGCAAAACAGGTACTGAAGCTTTCTTT.

The chain employs TRBV5-1 and TRBJ1-1, with D possibly matching TRBD1 (6 bases). Germline V gives CDR1 SGHRS, CDR2 YFSETQ. The CDR3 length is 15 residues. The V end was cut by 1 base, the J end by 8 bases, with 18 bases between. The CDR3 nucleotides are TGCGCCAGCAGCTTGTTCGCGGGCGCGCAGGGGGAAGCTTTCTTT. Translated: CASSLFAGAQGEAFF.

This CDR3 is CASRLSRGTEAFF. CDR3 sequence (DNA): TGTGCCAGCAGACTTAGCAGGGGCACTGAAGCTTTCTTT. The rearrangement links TRBV2 to TRBJ1-1, with a tentative D call TRBD1 (6 bases). V dropped 6 bases and J dropped 4 bases, with 12 bases sitting between them. CDR1 SNHLY and CDR2 FYNNEI come from the germline V gene. The CDR3 totals 13 residues.

The gene calls are TRBV19 and TRBJ1-2, with 7 bases aligning to TRBD1. The V gene's germline CDR1 is LNHDA and CDR2 SQIVND (reference sequence). The CDR3 is made up of 15 amino acids. Germline trimming cut 6 bases from V and 4 bases from J; bases unmatched to any gene: 11. CDR3 in DNA: TGTGCCAGTAGGTTCCTAGGGACAGAATCCTATGGCTACACCTTC. Translated, it gives CASRFLGTESYGYTF.

This rearrangement joins TRBV2 to TRBJ1-4; D uncertain. V lost 7 bases and J lost 0, with 6 bases in between. Germline V gives CDR1 SNHLY, CDR2 FYNNEI. CDR3 length: 13 residues. CDR3 residues: CASNTATNEKLFF. The DNA for the CDR3 is TGTGCCAGCAATACGGCAACTAATGAAAAACTGTTTTTT.

This clone has only one observation. The CDR3, as DNA: TGTGCCAGCATTTTGACAGGGGCGTTCTATGGCTACACCTTC. It translates to CASILTGAFYGYTF. The rearrangement joins TRBV6-5 to TRBJ1-2; TRBD1 agrees at 8 bases. Germline V lookup: CDR1 MNHEY, CDR2 SVGAGI. The CDR3 contains 14 residues. Germline trimming cut 7 bases from V and 4 bases from J; bases unmatched to any gene: 8.

The rearrangement uses TRBV28 and TRBJ1-1, with D tentatively TRBD1 (5 bases). The germline V and J ends were trimmed by 3 bases and 6 bases, with 20 bases remaining between them. The CDR3 spans 16 residues. Per germline, CDR1 MDHEN and CDR2 SYDVKM. CDR3 nucleotide sequence: TGTGCCAGCAGTTTTCTCTTTGGAAAGGGGAAGTCTGAAGCTTTCTTT. It translates to CASSFLFGKGKSEAFF. Together with reference TRBV28 and TRBJ1-1, the CDR3 gives the full variable domain: DVKVTQSSRYLVKRTGEKVFLECVQDMDHENMFWYRQDPGLGLRLIYFSYDVKMKEKGDIPEGYSVSREKKERFSLILESASTNQTSMYLCASSFLFGKGKSEAFFGQGTRLTVV.

The rearrangement uses TRBV14 and TRBJ2-7; 7 nucleotides agree with TRBD2. The V gene's germline CDR1 is SGHDN and CDR2 FVKESK. This CDR3 spans 15 amino acids. V trimming: 3 bases; J trimming: 7 bases; junction bases outside the gene matches: 12. The DNA of the CDR3 is TGTGCCAGCAGCCACCGCGGGGGTTTCCTACGGGAGCAGTACTTC. Amino acid sequence: CASSHRGGFLREQYF.

The chain couples TRBV7-9 to TRBJ1-1, with D uncertain. The germline CDR1 and CDR2 sequences are SEHNR and FQNEAQ (reference sequence). The CDR3 totals 15 residues. V was clipped by 1 base and J by 3 bases, with 12 bases between them. The CDR3 bases are TGTGCCAGCAGCTTAGGAGGGTGGCGAGACACTGAAGCTTTCTTT. Protein sequence: CASSLGGWRDTEAFF.

This clone was observed a single time. The V and J genes are TRBV4-1 and TRBJ1-2; TRBD1 might be the D (6 bases). Germline lookup yields CDR1 MGHRA and CDR2 YSYEKL. Trimming cost V 1 base and J 7 bases, with 10 bases left between them. CDR3 length: 13 residues. CDR3 sequence reads: CASSQGYRVGYTF. The CDR3 DNA reads as TGCGCCAGCAGCCAAGGGTACAGGGTTGGCTACACCTTC.

CDR3 nucleotides: TGTGCCATCAGTGAGTCGTTACTAGCGGGTTCCAATGAGCAGTTCTTC. It specifies CAISESLLAGSNEQFF. The chain combines TRBV10-3 with TRBJ2-1; 9 bases line up with TRBD2. Germline trimming cut 0 bases from V and 6 bases from J; bases unmatched to any gene: 6. The germline gives CDR1 ENHRY, CDR2 SYGVKD. The CDR3 loop spans 16 amino acids.

The genes are TRBV2 and TRBJ2-2, with 10 bases matching TRBD2. Germline V gene data show CDR1 as SNHLY and CDR2 as FYNNEI. Trimming cost V 4 bases and J 4 bases; bases outside gene matches: 6. CDR3 length: 16 residues. CDR3 nucleotide sequence: TGTGCCAGCAGTGCATTAGCGGGAGGAGGCACCGGGGAGCTGTTTTTT. Its protein is CASSALAGGGTGELFF.

The rearrangement joins TRBV5-5 to TRBJ1-1; D not certain. The CDR3 length is 13 residues. CDR1 is SGHKS, CDR2 YYEKEE, per germline (reference sequence). V gave up 1 base and J gave up 1 base, with 5 bases separating them. CDR3 coding DNA: TGTGCCAGCAGCTTGCGAGGGAACACTGAAGCTTTCTTT. Translation: CASSLRGNTEAFF.

The V and J genes are TRBV28 and TRBJ2-7; 8 positions match TRBD1. Germline values: CDR1 MDHEN, CDR2 SYDVKM. The CDR3 is 15 amino acids. The ends lost 5 bases at V and 2 bases at J; junction bases unmatched: 8. The CDR3 sequence is CASSRTSGQAYEQYF. DNA for the CDR3: TGTGCCAGCAGTCGGACCTCGGGACAGGCCTACGAGCAGTACTTC.

This rearrangement joins TRBV12-3 or TRBV12-4 to TRBJ2-7; D is uncertain. Trimming stripped 3 bases from V and 7 bases from J, with 13 bases between. This CDR3 is 13 amino acids long. The chain's CDR3 is CASSFDLVREQYF. CDR3 coding DNA: TGTGCCAGCAGTTTTGACTTAGTACGAGAGCAGTACTTC.

The chain employs TRBV11-2 and TRBJ1-6, with D maybe TRBD1 (5 bases). V dropped 5 bases and J dropped 16 bases, with 9 bases sitting between them. The CDR3 contains 10 residues. CDR1 and CDR2 (germline): SGHAT, FQNNGV. The CDR3 region has the DNA TGTGCCAGCAGCCACAGGATGCTCCACTTT. Protein sequence: CASSHRMLHF.

The rearrangement links TRBV4-1 to TRBJ2-3; 11 bases match TRBD2. The CDR3 length is 19 residues. Germline V gene sequence: CDR1 MGHRA, CDR2 YSYEKL. Losses at the gene ends were 0 bases for V and 3 bases for J; bases not matched to a gene: 11. This CDR3 reads CASSQDPQGVAGGTDTQYF. CDR3 nucleotide sequence: TGCGCCAGCAGCCAAGATCCCCAGGGGGTAGCGGGAGGGACAGATACGCAGTATTTT.

V usage is TRBV9 and J usage is TRBJ2-1; D call uncertain. V dropped 0 bases and J dropped 7 bases, with 14 bases sitting between them. There are 15 residues in the CDR3. Germline CDR1 and CDR2: SGDLS and YYNGEE. In nucleotides, the CDR3 is TGTGCCAGCAGCGTAGTCCCATCCAGGCCAAATGAGCAGTTCTTC. This sequence encodes CASSVVPSRPNEQFF. Together with reference TRBV9 and TRBJ2-1, the CDR3 gives the full variable domain: DSGVTQTPKHLITATGQRVTLRCSPRSGDLSVYWYQQSLDQGLQFLIQYYNGEERAKGNILERFSAQQFPDLHSELNLSSLELGDSALYFCASSVVPSRPNEQFFGPGTRLTVL.

The V call is TRBV4-1, the J call TRBJ2-7; 7 nucleotides align to TRBD1. Trimming took 2 bases from V and 5 from J; bases not matched to a gene: 9. Germline CDR1 is MGHRA and CDR2 is YSYEKL. CDR3 size: 15 residues. The CDR3 loop is CASSQTDREFHEQYF. The CDR3 nucleotides read TGCGCCAGCAGCCAAACCGACAGGGAATTCCACGAGCAGTACTTC.

This chain joins TRBV7-3 and TRBJ2-1; 14 bases align to TRBD2. V shed 4 bases and J 15 bases; nucleotides not matched to a gene: 11. Germline values: CDR1 SGHTA, CDR2 FQGTGA. CDR3 size: 15 residues. DNA of the CDR3: TGTGCCAGCAGCTCACCGACTAGCGGGAGGGCGGGGCGGTTCTTC. Its translation is CASSSPTSGRAGRFF.